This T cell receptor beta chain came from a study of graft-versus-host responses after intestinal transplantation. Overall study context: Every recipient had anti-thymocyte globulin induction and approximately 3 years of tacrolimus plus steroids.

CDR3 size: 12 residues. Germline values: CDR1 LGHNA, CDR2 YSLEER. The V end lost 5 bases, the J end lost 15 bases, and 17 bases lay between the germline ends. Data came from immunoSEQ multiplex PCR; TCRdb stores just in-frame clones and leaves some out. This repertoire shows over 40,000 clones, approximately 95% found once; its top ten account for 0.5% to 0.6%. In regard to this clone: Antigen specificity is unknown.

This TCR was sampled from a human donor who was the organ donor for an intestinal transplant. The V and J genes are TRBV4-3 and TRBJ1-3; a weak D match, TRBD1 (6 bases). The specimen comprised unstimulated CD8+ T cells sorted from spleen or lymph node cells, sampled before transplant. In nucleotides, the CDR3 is TGCGCCAGCAGCACGGGGGGGGGCCCAGCATATTTT. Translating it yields CASSTGGGPAYF.